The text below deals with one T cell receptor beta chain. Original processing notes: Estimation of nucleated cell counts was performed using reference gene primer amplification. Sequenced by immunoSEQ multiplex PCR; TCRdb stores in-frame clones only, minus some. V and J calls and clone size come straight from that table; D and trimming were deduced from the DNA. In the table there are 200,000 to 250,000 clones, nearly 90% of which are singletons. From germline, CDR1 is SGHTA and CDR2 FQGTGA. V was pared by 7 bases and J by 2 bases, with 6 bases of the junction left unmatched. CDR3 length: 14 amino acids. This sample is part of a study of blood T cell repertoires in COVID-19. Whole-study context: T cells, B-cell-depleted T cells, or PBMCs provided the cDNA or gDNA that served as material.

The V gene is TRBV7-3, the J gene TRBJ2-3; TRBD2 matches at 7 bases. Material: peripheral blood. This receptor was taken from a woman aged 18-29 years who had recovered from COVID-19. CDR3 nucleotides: TGTGCCAGCACGTCGGGAGGCAACACAGATACGCAGTATTTT. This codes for CASTSGGNTDTQYF.